This TCR beta chain derives from a study of blood T cell repertoires in COVID-19. Study in general: Italy, Spain and the United States were the sources of the convalescent and acute COVID-19 samples. Sample material is recorded as cDNA or gDNA derived from T cells, B-cell-depleted T cells, or PBMCs.

The CDR3 has 14 residues. The V and J ends lost 4 bases and 1 base, in that order; junction bases with no gene match: 3. In germline, CDR1 is LGHDT, CDR2 YNNKEL (reference sequence). In the original analysis: Amplification of reference gene primers was used by the study to estimate nucleated cell counts. Sequenced by immunoSEQ multiplex PCR; TCRdb stores in-frame clones only, minus some. For V, J and clone size, that table is used; D and trimming come from the DNA. The sample has roughly 49,000 clones; roughly 89% are singletons. The TCR originated in a man in his sixties with active COVID-19. The chain is built from TRBV3-1 (or the pseudogene TRBV3-2) and TRBJ1-1, with 7 bases matching TRBD1. Sequencing used peripheral blood. CDR3 bases: TGTGCCAGCAGCCCGGGGGACAGGAACACTGAAGCTTTCTTT. Amino acids: CASSPGDRNTEAFF.